This TCR beta chain appears in the sequencing data of a study of cytomegalovirus exposure and HLA in healthy donors. On the study more broadly: Out of 398 genotyped donors, roughly 83% belonged to the Caucasian-associated ancestry cluster.

This PCR relied on a set of 60 Vbeta primers and 13 Jbeta primers. Generated by immunoSEQ multiplex PCR, the TCRdb table keeps only in-frame clones and is missing some. The table has about 160,000 clones, about 80% seen once; the top ten hold 9.7%. This CDR3 comprises 16 residues. The V and J ends lost 3 bases and 1 base, in that order; junction bases with no gene match: 4. CDR1 and CDR2 (germline): MNHEY, SMNVEV (reference sequence). The receptor was derived from a young man in good health and CMV-seropositive. The chain recombines TRBV27 with TRBJ1-1; 11 bases map to TRBD1. The sequencing sample was made of PBMCs. This CDR3 is CASSLMGTGGNTEAFF. The CDR3, as DNA: TGTGCCAGCAGTTTGATGGGGACAGGGGGGAACACTGAAGCTTTCTTT.